These 22 T cell receptor beta chains were all obtained from the same sample, sequenced in a study of T cell changes during pregnancy in multiple sclerosis (dated by TCRdb to about 2019). Libraries were built with the immunoSEQ multiplex PCR assay. Sourced from immuneACCESS, this table was stored by TCRdb with only in-frame sequences that have V and J called. A share of the clones is absent; for the studies checked, an unresolved V gene accounts for under half, and the remainder has no known explanation. The sample table holds tens of thousands of clones, of which 90% to 95% were seen once. The top ten hold approximately 3.4% of the sample. Sequencing was performed on CD8+ T cells from peripheral blood mononuclear cells, taken in the second trimester of pregnancy. The origin of the receptors is a female donor with multiple sclerosis, enrolled in a pregnancy study.

As concerns this clone: At the DNA level, this CDR3 is encoded by other sequences in the same sample as well. The V and J genes are TRBV27 and TRBJ2-7, with D possibly TRBD2 on 6 matching bases. V lost 5 bases and J 2 bases, leaving 13 bases between the germline ends. This CDR3 spans 14 amino acids. The germline CDR1 and CDR2 sequences are MNHEY and SMNVEV (reference sequence). The CDR3: CASSLYGGTYEQYF. DNA for the CDR3: TGTGCCAGCAGTCTATACGGGGGTACCTACGAGCAGTACTTC.

This chain links TRBV4-2 with TRBJ1-2, with D perhaps TRBD1 (5 bases). The germline V and J ends were trimmed by 2 bases and 5 bases, with 12 bases remaining between them. Germline V gene sequence: CDR1 LGHNA, CDR2 YNFKEQ. The CDR3 consists of 14 residues. CDR3 protein: CASSQTGGSYGYTF. Here the CDR3 DNA reads TGTGCCAGCAGCCAAACCGGGGGGAGTTATGGCTACACCTTC.

V and J are TRBV1 and TRBJ2-7; TRBD2, the table's D call, was not compared with the DNA. TRBV1 is a pseudogene. CDR3 length: 16 residues. The CDR3 sequence is CTSSQDQLGGAVEQYF. In DNA, the CDR3 is TGCACCAGCAGCCAAGATCAGTTGGGGGGAGCGGTCGAGCAGTACTTC.

The chain employs TRBV21-1 and TRBJ2-6; the table calls TRBD1, which could not be checked here. TRBV21-1 has pseudogene status. The CDR3 totals 18 residues. CDR3 in DNA: TGTGCCAGCAGCAAACTTAGGGGGATTAACTCTGGGGCCAACGTCCTGACTTTC. This sequence encodes CASSKLRGINSGANVLTF.

The chain uses TRBV29-1 and TRBJ2-1; D is unresolved. The CDR3 extends over 12 amino acids. Between the trimmed V and J ends, which lost 4 bases and 5 bases, there was a span of 9 bases. Germline assignment: CDR1 SQVTM and CDR2 ANQGSEA. CDR3: CSVVQANNEQFF. The CDR3 DNA reads TGCAGCGTTGTCCAGGCCAACAATGAGCAGTTCTTC.

The chain has TRBV6-5 and TRBJ2-1, with D unclear. The CDR3 covers 15 residues. Germline V gene lookup returns CDR1 MNHEY and CDR2 SVGAGI. V gave up 2 bases and J gave up 3 bases, with 11 bases separating them. CDR3 DNA: TGTGCCAGCAGTTACAGAAAAAACGGCTACAATGAGCAGTTCTTC. It translates to CASSYRKNGYNEQFF.

This clone was observed a handful of times. The chain is built from TRBV14 and TRBJ2-7; 10 bases agree with TRBD1. The CDR3 spans 16 residues. The V segment lost 0 bases and the J segment 4 bases; nucleotides outside the gene matches: 6. In germline, CDR1 is SGHDN, CDR2 FVKESK. The CDR3 DNA reads as TGTGCCAGCAGCCAAGATAGTGGGGACAGGGGTTACGAGCAGTACTTC. It specifies CASSQDSGDRGYEQYF.

This chain links TRBV19 with TRBJ1-2; D is ambiguous. This CDR3 has 13 residues. Germline V gene lookup returns CDR1 LNHDA and CDR2 SQIVND (reference sequence). V lost 7 bases and J 4 bases, leaving 13 bases between the germline ends. Here the CDR3 reads CASTYWEGYGYTF. In nucleotides, the CDR3 is TGTGCCAGTACCTATTGGGAGGGCTATGGCTACACCTTC.

In its sample, this clone was seen a few times. The V call is TRBV5-5, the J call TRBJ1-5; D uncertain. Per germline, CDR1 SGHKS and CDR2 YYEKEE (reference sequence). V was cut by 5 bases and J by 4 bases, with 7 bases left in between. The CDR3 has 12 amino acids. CDR3 DNA: TGTGCCAGCAGTAGGGAGAATCAGCCCCAGCATTTT. Translating it yields CASSRENQPQHF.

The rearrangement links TRBV5-1 to TRBJ2-7, with 11 bases identical to TRBD2. V lost 1 base, J lost 3 bases, and 0 bases stayed unmatched. The CDR3 is 14 amino acids. Germline V CDR1 and CDR2: SGHRS, YFSETQ. CDR3 amino acids: CASSLTSGSYEQYF. Written as DNA, the CDR3 is TGCGCCAGCAGCTTGACTAGCGGGAGCTACGAGCAGTACTTC.

The J gene is TRBJ2-3, the V gene TRBV19, with TRBD2 as a possible D gene (6 bases). Germline CDR1 LNHDA, CDR2 SQIVND (reference sequence). V lost 3 bases to trimming and J lost 6 bases, with 10 bases between them. The CDR3 covers 13 residues. The CDR3 here is CASSMGGPDTQYF. The CDR3 bases are TGTGCCAGTAGTATGGGAGGACCGGATACGCAGTATTTT. The full variable domain, in which reference TRBV19 and TRBJ2-3 provide the parts outside the CDR3, is DGGITQSPKYLFRKEGQNVTLSCEQNLNHDAMYWYRQDPGQGLRLIYYSQIVNDFQKGDIAEGYSVSREKKESFPLTVTSAQKNPTAFYLCASSMGGPDTQYFGPGTRLTVL.

The V and J genes are TRBV7-9 and TRBJ2-5, with D possibly TRBD1 on 6 matching bases. The CDR3 extends over 14 amino acids. In germline, CDR1 is SEHNR, CDR2 FQNEAQ (reference sequence). V shed 1 base and J shed 2 bases, with 8 bases lying between them. The CDR3 region is CASSLVQGQETQYF. In DNA, the CDR3 is TGTGCCAGCAGCTTAGTCCAGGGGCAAGAGACCCAGTACTTC.

The J gene is TRBJ1-5, the V gene TRBV2, with no clear D. Trimming took 1 base from V and 3 from J, leaving 10 bases between them. This CDR3 has 15 residues. Per germline, CDR1 SNHLY and CDR2 FYNNEI. The CDR3 DNA follows: TGTGCCAGCAGTGAAGTCGACGAGGCCAATCAGCCCCAGCATTTT. The encoded protein is CASSEVDEANQPQHF.

This clone is a singleton in its sample. J is TRBJ1-2 and V is TRBV27, with 7 bases that match TRBD1. This CDR3 is built from 13 residues. In germline, CDR1 is MNHEY, CDR2 SMNVEV (reference sequence). V lost 5 bases to trimming and J lost 3 bases; unmatched junction nucleotides: 3. DNA of the CDR3: TGTGCCAGCAGTCACCAGGGGGACTATGGCTACACCTTC. Translation: CASSHQGDYGYTF.

This sequence joins TRBV4-1 and TRBJ2-7; unclear D gene. This CDR3 region has 16 residues. Trimming pared 0 bases from V and 0 bases from J, leaving 12 bases between. CDR1 and CDR2 from the germline V gene are MGHRA and YSYEKL. The DNA of the CDR3 is TGCGCCAGCAGCCAAGAAGCTAGGCAGACCTCCTACGAGCAGTACTTC. Translated: CASSQEARQTSYEQYF.

This rearrangement joins TRBV28 to TRBJ1-4, with TRBD1 matching over 7 bases. This CDR3 spans 17 amino acids. The germline V gene has CDR1 MDHEN and CDR2 SYDVKM. Unmatched junction bases numbered 18, after V lost 7 bases and J lost 7 bases. CDR3 sequence reads: CASIAGGRRRRFEKLFF. CDR3 coding DNA: TGTGCCAGCATCGCAGGGGGGAGAAGACGGCGTTTTGAAAAACTGTTTTTT.

This clone has a single count. The chain employs TRBV6-6 and TRBJ1-1, with a possible D match to TRBD1 (5 bases). Germline assignment: CDR1 MNHNY and CDR2 SVGAGI (reference sequence). The germline V and J ends were trimmed by 7 bases and 4 bases, with 13 bases remaining between them. The CDR3 length is 13 residues. CDR3 sequence (DNA): TGTGCCAGCAACCCTTTGGGGGGCACTGAAGCTTTCTTT. As protein: CASNPLGGTEAFF.

The sample holds one count of this clone. The chain uses TRBV27 and TRBJ2-7, with D tentatively TRBD2 (5 bases). The V end lost 4 bases, the J end lost 3 bases, and 10 bases lay between the germline ends. Germline CDR1 and CDR2: MNHEY and SMNVEV (reference sequence). The CDR3 spans 13 residues. Here the CDR3 reads CASSWATSYEQYF. CDR3 in DNA: TGTGCCAGCAGTTGGGCCACTAGCTACGAGCAGTACTTC.

The chain couples TRBV5-8 to TRBJ1-2, with 7 bases identical to TRBD1. From germline, CDR1 is SGHTS and CDR2 YDEGEE. J lost 6 bases, V lost 4 bases, and 21 bases had no gene match. The CDR3 totals 18 residues. CDR3 amino acids: CASSATGDLSILTDGYTF. As DNA, the CDR3 is TGTGCCAGCAGCGCCACAGGGGACCTTTCGATACTAACGGATGGCTACACCTTC. The whole variable domain, filled in from reference TRBV5-8 and TRBJ1-2, reads EAGVTQSPTHLIKTRGQQATLRCSPISGHTSVYWYQQALGLGLQFLLWYDEGEERNRGNFPPRFSGRQFPNYSSELNVNALELEDSALYLCASSATGDLSILTDGYTFGSGTRLTVV.

This clone was observed once. The chain employs TRBV11-2 and TRBJ2-1, with 13 bases that match TRBD2. CDR3 size: 16 residues. CDR1 and CDR2 from the germline V gene are SGHAT and FQNNGV. V dropped 4 bases and J dropped 7; count of bases not matched to a gene: 7. The CDR3 bases are TGTGCCAGCAGCTCATGGACTAGCGGGAGATTTAATGAGCAGTTCTTC. Its protein is CASSSWTSGRFNEQFF. Supplemented by reference TRBV11-2 and TRBJ2-1, the full variable domain reads EAGVAQSPRYKIIEKRQSVAFWCNPISGHATLYWYQQILGQGPKLLIQFQNNGVVDDSQLPKDRFSAERLKGVDSTLKIQPAKLEDSAVYLCASSSWTSGRFNEQFFGPGTRLTVL.

This rearrangement joins TRBV4-3 to TRBJ2-7, with 9 bases aligning to TRBD2. Losses at the gene ends were 4 bases for V and 2 bases for J; bases not matched to a gene: 3. The germline V gene has CDR1 LGHNA and CDR2 YSLEER. This CDR3 spans 14 amino acids. Here the CDR3 DNA reads TGCGCCAGCAGCCCCAGACTAGCGGCCTACGAGCAGTACTTC. The encoded protein is CASSPRLAAYEQYF.

The chain carries TRBV7-9 and TRBJ2-2; 7 positions agree with TRBD1. Germline V lookup: CDR1 SEHNR, CDR2 FQNEAQ (reference sequence). The CDR3 is 16 amino acids. The trim removed 4 bases at V and 0 bases at J, leaving 5 bases unmatched. CDR3 DNA: TGTGCCAGCAGCTCAGGACAGGCCTCGAACACCGGGGAGCTGTTTTTT. This translates into CASSSGQASNTGELFF. Full variable domain (rest looked up from reference TRBV7-9 and TRBJ2-2): DTGVSQNPRHKITKRGQNVTFRCDPISEHNRLYWYRQTLGQGPEFLTYFQNEAQLEKSRLLSDRFSAERPKGSFSTLEIQRTEQGDSAMYLCASSSGQASNTGELFFGEGSRLTVL.